This TCR beta chain was identified during a study of ipilimumab plus nivolumab after autologous stem cell transplantation. Findings and caveats of the study: The authors say TCR, Treg and microbiome findings warrant further study.

Patients got ipilimumab 1 mg/kg beginning 14 to 28 days post-transplant. The CDR3 sequence is 13 residues long. Germline V gene lookup returns CDR1 MNHNS and CDR2 SASEGT. V was pared by 6 bases and J by 0 bases, with 5 bases between. By frequency in the sample, this clone is large. Antigen specificity is unknown. Sequencing was performed with immunoSEQ multiplex PCR; in TCRdb, only in-frame clones are kept and a portion is missing. In the table there are some 9,800 clones, approximately 80% of which are singletons. The sequence derives from a male donor with diffuse large B-cell lymphoma. J is TRBJ2-2 and V is TRBV6-1, with D hard to call. Source: PBMCs, taken in a trial of ipilimumab plus nivolumab as post-transplant consolidation. CDR3 sequence (DNA): TGTGCCAGCAGCCCCCCGAACACCGGGGAGCTGTTTTTT. Translating it yields CASSPPNTGELFF.